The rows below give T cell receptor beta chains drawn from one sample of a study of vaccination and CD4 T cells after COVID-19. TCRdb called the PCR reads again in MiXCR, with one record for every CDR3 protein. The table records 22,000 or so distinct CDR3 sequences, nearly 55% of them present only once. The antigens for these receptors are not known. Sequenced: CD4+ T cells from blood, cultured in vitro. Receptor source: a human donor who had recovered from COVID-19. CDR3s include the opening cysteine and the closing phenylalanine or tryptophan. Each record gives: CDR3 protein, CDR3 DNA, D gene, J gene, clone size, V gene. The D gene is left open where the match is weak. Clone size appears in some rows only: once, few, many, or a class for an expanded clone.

CASSGSGKGNGYTF TGTGCCAGCAGTGGTTCAGGGAAGGGAAATGGCTACACCTTC - TRBJ1-2 few TRBV6-1
CASSLRGLESNTQYF TGTGCCAGCAGCTTAAGGGGACTAGAGAGTAATACGCAGTATTTT TRBD2 TRBJ2-3 few TRBV7-9
CASSLPGARYTGELFF TGTGCCAGCAGCTTACCGGGGGCGAGGTACACCGGGGAGCTGTTTTTT - TRBJ2-2 few TRBV7-9
CASSLDSGSNQPQHF TGCGCCAGCAGCTTGGACAGCGGTAGCAATCAGCCCCAGCATTTT - TRBJ1-5 - TRBV5-1
CASSLGVAVRVYF TGTGCCAGCAGCTTAGGAGTCGCAGTTCGTGTATACTTC - TRBJ2-7 - TRBV7-2
CASSFRRAPLHF TGTGCCAGCAGCTTTCGTAGAGCACCCCTCCACTTT - TRBJ1-6 once TRBV5-8
CASRLAGLSYEQYF TGTGCCAGCAGGCTAGCGGGGCTCTCCTACGAGCAGTACTTC TRBD2 TRBJ2-7 - TRBV6-1
CATSDPRVDGYTF TGTGCCACCAGTGATCCCCGAGTGGATGGCTACACCTTC - TRBJ1-2 - TRBV24-1
CSAREGGGSPSSYEQYF TGCAGTGCTAGAGAAGGGGGAGGCAGTCCCAGCTCCTACGAGCAGTACTTC - TRBJ2-7 once TRBV20-1
CASSETRYEQYF TGTGCCAGCAGTGAAACCCGTTACGAGCAGTACTTC - TRBJ2-7 - TRBV2
CASSPSGVHRNYGYTF TGTGCCAGCAGCCCGTCGGGGGTTCATAGGAACTATGGCTACACCTTC - TRBJ1-2 - TRBV7-3
CASRPPWGWDTEAFF TGTGCCAGCAGGCCGCCGTGGGGATGGGACACTGAAGCTTTCTTT - TRBJ1-1 - TRBV2
CAWSVLGEDTEAFF TGTGCCTGGAGTGTACTGGGGGAGGACACTGAAGCTTTCTTT - TRBJ1-1 - TRBV30
CSARQQGFGYTF TGCAGTGCTAGGCAACAGGGCTTCGGCTACACCTTC - TRBJ1-2 - TRBV20-1
CASKLNSNQPQHF TGTGCCAGCAAATTGAATAGCAATCAGCCCCAGCATTTT - TRBJ1-5 few TRBV7-2
CASSVSGLDGYTF TGTGCCAGCAGTGTGTCGGGGCTCGATGGCTACACCTTC - TRBJ1-2 few TRBV2
CASSIPHNTEAFF TGTGCCAGTAGTATCCCCCACAACACTGAAGCTTTCTTT - TRBJ1-1 - TRBV19
CASSPGQGNTMYF TGTGCTAGCAGCCCGGGACAGGGAAACACCATGTATTTT TRBD1 TRBJ1-3 - TRBV7-7
CATSDPSGRGTETQYF TGTGCCACCAGTGACCCCAGCGGGAGGGGGACGGAGACCCAGTACTTC TRBD2 TRBJ2-5 once TRBV24-1
CASSQSAGENIQYF TGCGCCAGCAGCCAGTCAGCGGGAGAAAACATTCAGTACTTC TRBD2 TRBJ2-4 - TRBV4-3
CAIRMTGSYTF TGTGCCATCAGGATGACAGGGAGCTACACCTTC TRBD1 TRBJ1-2 - TRBV10-3
CASSPDRAPTF TGTGCCAGCAGTCCAGACAGGGCCCCCACCTTC TRBD1 TRBJ1-2 - TRBV7-8
CASSIGQGSYQPQHF TGTGCCAGCAGCATAGGACAGGGGTCCTATCAGCCCCAGCATTTT TRBD1 TRBJ1-5 - TRBV12-3/TRBV12-4
CAIPGQTLTGELFF TGTGCCATCCCGGGACAGACGTTGACCGGGGAGCTGTTTTTT TRBD1 TRBJ2-2 - TRBV7-9
CSARERRTGELFF TGCAGTGCTAGAGAAAGGCGTACCGGGGAGCTGTTTTTT - TRBJ2-2 - TRBV20-1
CASRSPRTGGTYGYTF TGTGCCAGCAGAAGCCCCAGGACAGGCGGAACCTACGGCTACACCTTC TRBD1 TRBJ1-2 - TRBV28
CASSYPDRQPQHF TGTGCCAGCAGTTATCCGGACCGTCAGCCCCAGCATTTT - TRBJ1-5 - TRBV28
CASSQGEYGYTF TGTGCCAGCAGCCAAGGGGAGTATGGCTACACCTTC - TRBJ1-2 - TRBV3-1
CASGGGWADTQYF TGTGCCAGCGGGGGGGGATGGGCGGATACGCAGTATTTT TRBD2 TRBJ2-3 - TRBV11-2
CASRDSFYGYTF TGTGCCAGTAGGGACAGTTTCTATGGCTACACCTTC - TRBJ1-2 few TRBV19
CSARGLTGQNTEAFF TGCAGTGCTAGAGGGCTGACAGGGCAAAACACTGAAGCTTTCTTT TRBD1 TRBJ1-1 few TRBV20-1
CASSYGHSGAYEQYF TGTGCCAGCAGTTATGGCCATTCTGGGGCCTACGAGCAGTACTTC - TRBJ2-7 - TRBV6-2/TRBV6-3
CASSFTVDRGETQYF TGTGCCAGCAGTTTTACCGTGGACAGGGGGGAGACCCAGTACTTC TRBD1 TRBJ2-5 - TRBV7-9
CASSMTGGSGNQPQHF TGTGCCAGTAGTATGACGGGGGGAAGCGGTAATCAGCCCCAGCATTTT - TRBJ1-5 - TRBV19
CASSQGDVGMGLFF TGTGCCAGCAGCCAAGGAGATGTGGGGATGGGACTGTTCTTC - TRBJ2-1 - TRBV3-1
CASSYDEGGSGNTIYF TGTGCCAGCAGTTACGACGAAGGCGGCTCTGGAAACACCATATATTTT - TRBJ1-3 - TRBV6-5
CASSQQGVDEAFF TGTGCCAGCAGCCAACAGGGGGTTGATGAAGCTTTCTTT TRBD1 TRBJ1-1 - TRBV3-1
CATGSREKAGELFF TGTGCCACCGGCTCGAGGGAGAAGGCCGGGGAGCTGTTTTTT - TRBJ2-2 - TRBV27
CASRTGQLNTEAFF TGTGCCAGCAGGACAGGACAGTTGAACACTGAAGCTTTCTTT - TRBJ1-1 - TRBV6-1
CASSFASNGYTF TGTGCCAGCAGCTTCGCCTCCAACGGCTACACCTTC - TRBJ1-2 - TRBV7-2
CASSPGQGKLDGYTF TGTGCCAGCAGCCCCGGACAGGGGAAGTTGGATGGCTACACCTTC TRBD1 TRBJ1-2 - TRBV11-1
CASSPVAGAGGTDTQYF TGTGCCAGCAGCCCCGTGGCGGGGGCAGGAGGCACAGATACGCAGTATTTT - TRBJ2-3 - TRBV5-4
CASSLEAFANTGELFF TGTGCCAGCAGCTTAGAGGCGTTCGCGAACACCGGGGAGCTGTTTTTT - TRBJ2-2 few TRBV11-1
CASSVGGGVVETQYF TGTGCCAGCAGCGTAGGAGGAGGGGTGGTGGAGACCCAGTACTTC - TRBJ2-5 - TRBV9
CASSLRASGAYEQYF TGTGCCAGCAGCTTACGGGCTAGCGGAGCCTACGAGCAGTACTTC TRBD2 TRBJ2-7 - TRBV7-9
CASSFGNTIYF TGTGCCAGCAGTTTTGGAAACACCATATATTTT - TRBJ1-3 - TRBV6-2/TRBV6-3
CASSVEGGAEAFF TGTGCCAGCAGTGTTGAGGGAGGGGCTGAAGCTTTCTTT - TRBJ1-1 - TRBV6-1
CASSPSHTDTQYF TGTGCCAGCAGCCCCTCCCACACAGATACGCAGTATTTT - TRBJ2-3 - TRBV7-3
CASSLELAAGYEQYF TGTGCCAGCAGCTTAGAACTAGCGGCCGGCTACGAGCAGTACTTC TRBD2 TRBJ2-7 - TRBV11-3
CAIRQGSQPQHF TGTGCCATAAGACAGGGGAGCCAGCCCCAGCATTTT TRBD1 TRBJ1-5 few TRBV28
CRPRRESYNEQFF TGCAGGCCCCGGCGGGAATCCTACAATGAGCAGTTCTTC - TRBJ2-1 few TRBV20-1
CASSRQNSGNTIYF TGTGCCAGCAGCAGACAGAACTCTGGAAACACCATATATTTT - TRBJ1-3 - TRBV7-2